The T cell receptor (beta chain) under discussion was sequenced for a study of beta chain features in type 1 diabetes. Overall study findings and caveats: Reads derived from cDNA could over-represent cells showing high TCR expression. For type 1 diabetes patients, VDJ junctions showed fewer insertions and more deletions.

This clone has a count of ten or more. Its cognate antigen is unknown. Trimming left V 6 bases short and J 3 bases short, with 16 bases between. This CDR3 has 14 amino acids. CDR1 is SGHNT, CDR2 YYREEE, per germline (reference sequence). The entirety of the isolated RNA underwent reverse transcription, so expressed TCRB transcripts were sequenced. Measured with immunoSEQ multiplex PCR; TCRdb has only the in-frame clones, and not every one. The table has 140,000 to 150,000 clones, more than 9% seen once. This clonotype was obtained from a young man in good health. The sequenced sample was naive CD4+ T cells from blood. V gene TRBV5-4 combines with J gene TRBJ2-7; D possibly corresponds to TRBD2 (5 bases). The CDR3 spells CASNRYGVNYEQYF. In DNA form, the CDR3 reads TGTGCCAGCAACCGGTACGGGGTGAACTACGAGCAGTACTTC.